This T cell receptor beta chain was sequenced in a study of siplizumab effects on memory and regulatory T cells. CDR1 MGHRA and CDR2 YSYEKL come from the germline V gene. Deletions cut 0 bases from V and 7 bases from J, with 15 bases between. This CDR3 contains 15 residues. Profiled with immunoSEQ multiplex PCR; TCRdb holds only in-frame clones, not every one. Here the sample spans some 100,000 clones, roughly 92% being singletons. The chain uses TRBV4-1 and TRBJ2-5; weak D call: TRBD2 (6 bases). The sequencing input was Tregs sorted from blood. The TCR was taken from a human donor in good health. In DNA form, the CDR3 reads TGCGCCAGCAGCCAAGATCGGGCTAGCGCGGCGACCCAGTACTTC. Residues: CASSQDRASAATQYF.